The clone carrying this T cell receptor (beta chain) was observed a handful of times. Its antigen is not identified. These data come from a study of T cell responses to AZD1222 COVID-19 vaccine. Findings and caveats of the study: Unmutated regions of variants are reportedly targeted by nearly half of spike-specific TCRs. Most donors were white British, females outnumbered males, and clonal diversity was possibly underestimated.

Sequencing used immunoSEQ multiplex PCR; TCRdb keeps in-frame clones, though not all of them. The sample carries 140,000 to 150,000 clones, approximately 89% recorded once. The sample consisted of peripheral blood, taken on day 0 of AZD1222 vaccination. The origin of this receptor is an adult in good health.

The CDR3 loop is CASSQAQDRADEKLFF. CDR3 bases: TGTGCCAGCAGCCAAGCTCAGGACAGGGCGGATGAAAAACTGTTTTTT. The genes are TRBV4-2 and TRBJ1-4; 8 positions match TRBD1. Germline CDR1 and CDR2: LGHNA and YNFKEQ. V lost 1 base, J lost 6 bases, and 7 bases stayed unmatched. The CDR3 has 16 amino acids.